This TCR beta chain was sequenced for a study of T cell responses to AZD1222 COVID-19 vaccine. The CDR3 has 14 amino acids. V lost 4 bases to trimming and J lost 7 bases; unmatched junction nucleotides: 0. Germline V CDR1 and CDR2: ENHRY, SYGVKD. Sequencing used immunoSEQ multiplex PCR; TCRdb keeps in-frame clones, though not all of them. The table lists about 160,000 clones, roughly 88% of them singletons. General study points: Close to half of all spike-specific TCRs reportedly target regions of the variants that are unmutated. After the peak T cell response, and only then, were repertoires sampled.

About this clone: Its specificity is not known.

The sequence was obtained from an adult who received the AZD1222 COVID-19 vaccine. V usage is TRBV10-3 and J usage is TRBJ1-6; 11 nucleotides align to TRBD1. The specimen comprised peripheral blood, sampled 28 days after the second AZD1222 dose. The CDR3 DNA reads as TGTGCCATCAGTGGGGACAGGGGGAATTCACCCCTCCACTTT. It yields the protein CAISGDRGNSPLHF.